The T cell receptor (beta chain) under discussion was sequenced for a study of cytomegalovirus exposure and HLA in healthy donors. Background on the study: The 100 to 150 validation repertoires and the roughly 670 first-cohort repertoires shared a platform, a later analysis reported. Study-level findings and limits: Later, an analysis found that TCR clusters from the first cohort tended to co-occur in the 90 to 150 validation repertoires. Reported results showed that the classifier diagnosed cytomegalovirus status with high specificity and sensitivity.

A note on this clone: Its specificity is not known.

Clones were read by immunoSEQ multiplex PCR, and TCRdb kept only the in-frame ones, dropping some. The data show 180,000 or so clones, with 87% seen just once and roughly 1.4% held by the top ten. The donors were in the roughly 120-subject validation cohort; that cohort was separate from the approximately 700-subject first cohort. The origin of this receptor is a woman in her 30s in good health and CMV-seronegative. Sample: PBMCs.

The CDR3 reads CASSLAGQGLNEQFF. CDR3 DNA sequence: TGTGCCAGCAGCTTAGCGGGACAGGGGCTTAATGAGCAGTTCTTC. V gene TRBV7-9 combines with J gene TRBJ2-1; 10 bases are a match to TRBD1. V trimming: 0 bases; J trimming: 7 bases; junction bases outside the gene matches: 3. The length of the CDR3 is 15 residues. Germline V gene lookup returns CDR1 SEHNR and CDR2 FQNEAQ (reference sequence).